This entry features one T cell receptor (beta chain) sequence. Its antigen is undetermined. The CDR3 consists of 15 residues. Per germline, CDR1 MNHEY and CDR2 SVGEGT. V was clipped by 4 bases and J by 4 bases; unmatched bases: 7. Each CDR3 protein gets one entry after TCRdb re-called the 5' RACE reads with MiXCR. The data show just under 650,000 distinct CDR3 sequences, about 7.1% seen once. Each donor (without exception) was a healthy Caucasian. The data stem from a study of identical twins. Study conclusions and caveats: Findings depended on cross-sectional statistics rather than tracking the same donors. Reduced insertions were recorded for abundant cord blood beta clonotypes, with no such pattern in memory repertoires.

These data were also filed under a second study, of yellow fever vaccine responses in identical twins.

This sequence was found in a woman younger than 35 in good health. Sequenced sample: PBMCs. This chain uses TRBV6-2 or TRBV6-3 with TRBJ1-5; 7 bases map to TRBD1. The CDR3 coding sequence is TGTGCCAGCAGTTTAACAGGGGCGGCTAATCAGCCCCAGCATTTT. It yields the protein CASSLTGAANQPQHF.